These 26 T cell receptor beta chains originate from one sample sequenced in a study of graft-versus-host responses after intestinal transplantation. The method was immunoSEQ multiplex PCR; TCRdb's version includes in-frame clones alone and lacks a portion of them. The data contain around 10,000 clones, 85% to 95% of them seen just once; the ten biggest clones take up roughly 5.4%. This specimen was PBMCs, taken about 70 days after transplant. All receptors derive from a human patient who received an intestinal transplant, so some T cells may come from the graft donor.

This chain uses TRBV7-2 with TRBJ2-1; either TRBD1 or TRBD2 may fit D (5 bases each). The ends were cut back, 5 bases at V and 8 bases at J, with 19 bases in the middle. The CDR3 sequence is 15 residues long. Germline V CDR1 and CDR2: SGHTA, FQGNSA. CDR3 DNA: TGTGCCAGCAGCCCCCTTGAGGGGCCTGGGTATGAGCAGTTCTTC. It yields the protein CASSPLEGPGYEQFF. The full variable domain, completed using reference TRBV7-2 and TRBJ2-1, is GAGVSQSPSNKVTEKGKDVELRCDPISGHTALYWYRQSLGQGLEFLIYFQGNSAPDKSGLPSDRFSAERTGGSVSTLTIQRTQQEDSAVYLCASSPLEGPGYEQFFGPGTRLTVL.

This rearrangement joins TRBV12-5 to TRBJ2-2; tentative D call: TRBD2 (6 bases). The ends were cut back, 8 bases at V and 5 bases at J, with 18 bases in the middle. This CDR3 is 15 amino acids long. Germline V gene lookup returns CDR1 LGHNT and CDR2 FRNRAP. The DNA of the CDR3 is TGTGCTAGTAGTAGAGGAGGGTTTGGTACCGGGGAGCTGTTTTTT. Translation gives CASSRGGFGTGELFF.

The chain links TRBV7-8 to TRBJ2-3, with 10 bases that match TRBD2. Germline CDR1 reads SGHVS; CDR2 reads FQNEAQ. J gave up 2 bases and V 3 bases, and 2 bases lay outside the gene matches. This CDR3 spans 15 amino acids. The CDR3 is CASSFSGRTTDTQYF. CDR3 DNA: TGTGCCAGCAGCTTTAGCGGGAGGACCACAGATACGCAGTATTTT. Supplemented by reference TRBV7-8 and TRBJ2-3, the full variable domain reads GAGVSQSPRYKVAKRGQDVALRCDPISGHVSLFWYQQALGQGPEFLTYFQNEAQLDKSGLPSDRFFAERPEGSVSTLKIQRTQQEDSAVYLCASSFSGRTTDTQYFGPGTRLTVL.

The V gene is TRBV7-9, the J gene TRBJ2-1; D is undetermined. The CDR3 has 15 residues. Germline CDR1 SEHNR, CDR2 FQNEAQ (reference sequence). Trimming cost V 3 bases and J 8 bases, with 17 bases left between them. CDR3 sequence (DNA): TGTGCCAGCAGCTTTCCGAGGACGTCTAACGATGAGCAGTTCTTC. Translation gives CASSFPRTSNDEQFF.

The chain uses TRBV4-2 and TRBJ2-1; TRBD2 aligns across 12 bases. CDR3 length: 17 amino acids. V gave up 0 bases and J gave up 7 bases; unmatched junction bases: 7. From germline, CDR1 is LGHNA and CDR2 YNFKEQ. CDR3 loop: CASSQDPSGRVDNEQFF. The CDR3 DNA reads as TGTGCCAGCAGCCAAGACCCTAGCGGGAGGGTTGATAATGAGCAGTTCTTC.

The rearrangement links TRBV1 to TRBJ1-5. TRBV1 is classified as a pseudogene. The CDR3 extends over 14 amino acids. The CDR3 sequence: CTSSRGRERQPQHF. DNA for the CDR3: TGCACCAGCAGTCGGGGCCGGGAACGTCAGCCCCAGCATTTT.

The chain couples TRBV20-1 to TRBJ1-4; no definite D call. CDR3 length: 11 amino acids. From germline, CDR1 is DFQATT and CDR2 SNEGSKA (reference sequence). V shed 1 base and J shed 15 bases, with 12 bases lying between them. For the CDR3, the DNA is TGCAGTGCTAGAGTTGGCGCGTGGGTGTTTTTT. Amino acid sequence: CSARVGAWVFF.

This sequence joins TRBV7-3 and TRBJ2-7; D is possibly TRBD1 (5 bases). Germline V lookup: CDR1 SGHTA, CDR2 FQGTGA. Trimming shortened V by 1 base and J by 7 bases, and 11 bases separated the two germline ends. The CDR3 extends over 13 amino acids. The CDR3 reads CASSLIQAREQYF. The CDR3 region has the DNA TGTGCCAGCAGCTTAATACAGGCCCGGGAGCAGTACTTC.

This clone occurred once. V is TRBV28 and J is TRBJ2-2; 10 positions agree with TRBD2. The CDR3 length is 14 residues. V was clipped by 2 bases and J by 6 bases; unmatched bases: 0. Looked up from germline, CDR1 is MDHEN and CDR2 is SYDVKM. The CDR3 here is CASSLLAGAGELFF. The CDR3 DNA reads TGTGCCAGCAGTTTACTAGCGGGAGCCGGGGAGCTGTTTTTT.

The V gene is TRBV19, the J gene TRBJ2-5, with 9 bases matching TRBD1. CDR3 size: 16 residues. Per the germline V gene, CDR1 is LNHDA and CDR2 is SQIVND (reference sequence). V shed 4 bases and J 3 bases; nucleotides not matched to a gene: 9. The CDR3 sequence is CASSTWNRDREETQYF. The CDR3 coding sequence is TGTGCCAGTAGTACGTGGAACCGGGACAGGGAAGAGACCCAGTACTTC.

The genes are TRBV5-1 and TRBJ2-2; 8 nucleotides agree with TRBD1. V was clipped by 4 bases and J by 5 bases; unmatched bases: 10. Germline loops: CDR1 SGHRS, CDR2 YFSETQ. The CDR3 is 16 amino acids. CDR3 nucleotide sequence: TGCGCCAGCAGCCCATTCGACAGGGGTGGAACCGGGGAGCTGTTTTTT. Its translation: CASSPFDRGGTGELFF.

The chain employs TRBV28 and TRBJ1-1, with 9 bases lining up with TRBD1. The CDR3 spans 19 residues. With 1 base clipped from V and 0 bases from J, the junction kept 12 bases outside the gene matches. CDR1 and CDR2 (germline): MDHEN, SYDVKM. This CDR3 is CASSLYLPADRGMNTEAFF. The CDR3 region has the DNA TGTGCCAGCAGTTTATACCTCCCCGCGGACAGGGGTATGAACACTGAAGCTTTCTTT.

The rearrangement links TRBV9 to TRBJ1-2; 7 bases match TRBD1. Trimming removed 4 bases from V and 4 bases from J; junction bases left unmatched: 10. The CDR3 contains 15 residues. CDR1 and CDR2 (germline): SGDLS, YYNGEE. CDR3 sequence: CASSSRTGGGYGYTF. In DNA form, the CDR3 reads TGTGCCAGCAGCTCCCGGACAGGTGGAGGCTATGGCTACACCTTC. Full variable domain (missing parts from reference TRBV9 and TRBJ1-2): DSGVTQTPKHLITATGQRVTLRCSPRSGDLSVYWYQQSLDQGLQFLIQYYNGEERAKGNILERFSAQQFPDLHSELNLSSLELGDSALYFCASSSRTGGGYGYTFGSGTRLTVV.

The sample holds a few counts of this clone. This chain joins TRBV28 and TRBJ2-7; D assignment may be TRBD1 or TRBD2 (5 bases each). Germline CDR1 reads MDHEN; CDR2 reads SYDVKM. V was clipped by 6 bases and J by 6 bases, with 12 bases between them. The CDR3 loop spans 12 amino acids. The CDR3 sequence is CASSRTGGEQYF. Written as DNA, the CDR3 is TGTGCCAGCAGCCGGACTGGGGGCGAGCAGTACTTC.

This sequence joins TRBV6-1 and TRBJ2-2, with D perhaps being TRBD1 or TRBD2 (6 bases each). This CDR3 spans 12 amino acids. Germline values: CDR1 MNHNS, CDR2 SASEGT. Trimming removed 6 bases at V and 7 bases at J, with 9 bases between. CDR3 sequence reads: CASSGGYGELFF. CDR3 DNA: TGTGCCAGCAGCGGGGGCTACGGGGAGCTGTTTTTT.

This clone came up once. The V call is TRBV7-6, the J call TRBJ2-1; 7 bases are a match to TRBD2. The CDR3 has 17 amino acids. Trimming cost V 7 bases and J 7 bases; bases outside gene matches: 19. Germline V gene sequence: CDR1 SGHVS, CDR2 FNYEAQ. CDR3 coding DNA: TGTGCCAGCACCTCTAACGATCTGGCGGGAGAGTGGAATGAGCAGTTCTTC. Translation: CASTSNDLAGEWNEQFF.

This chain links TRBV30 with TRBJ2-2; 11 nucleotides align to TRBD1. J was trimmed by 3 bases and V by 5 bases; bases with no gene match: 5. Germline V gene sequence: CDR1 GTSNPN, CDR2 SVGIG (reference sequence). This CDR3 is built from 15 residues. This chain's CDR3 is CAWSPGQGDTGELFF. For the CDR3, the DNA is TGTGCCTGGTCACCGGGACAGGGGGACACCGGGGAGCTGTTTTTT.

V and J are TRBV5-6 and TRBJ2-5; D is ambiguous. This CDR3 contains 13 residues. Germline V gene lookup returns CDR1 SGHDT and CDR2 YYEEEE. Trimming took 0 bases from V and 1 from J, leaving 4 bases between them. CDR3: CASSLDTQETQYF. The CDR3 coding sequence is TGTGCCAGCAGCTTGGATACCCAAGAGACCCAGTACTTC.

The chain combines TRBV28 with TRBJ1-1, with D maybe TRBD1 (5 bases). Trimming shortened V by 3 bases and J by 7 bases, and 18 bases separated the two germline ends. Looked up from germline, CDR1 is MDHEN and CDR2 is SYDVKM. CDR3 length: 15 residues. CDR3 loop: CASSFWGEKYGEAFF. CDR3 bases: TGTGCCAGCAGTTTTTGGGGGGAGAAGTACGGTGAAGCTTTCTTT.

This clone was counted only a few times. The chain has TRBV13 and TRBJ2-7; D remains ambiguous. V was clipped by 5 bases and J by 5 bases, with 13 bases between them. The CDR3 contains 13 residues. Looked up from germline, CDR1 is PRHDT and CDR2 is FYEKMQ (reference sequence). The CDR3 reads CASSRLVLDEQYF. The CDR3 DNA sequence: TGTGCCAGCAGCCGGTTAGTGTTAGACGAGCAGTACTTC.

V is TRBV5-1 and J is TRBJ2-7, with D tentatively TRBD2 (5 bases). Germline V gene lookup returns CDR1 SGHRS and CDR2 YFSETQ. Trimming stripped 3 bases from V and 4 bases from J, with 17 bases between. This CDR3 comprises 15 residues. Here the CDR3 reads CASSSIMGSGYEQYF. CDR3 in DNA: TGCGCCAGCAGCTCAATCATGGGTTCGGGATACGAGCAGTACTTC.

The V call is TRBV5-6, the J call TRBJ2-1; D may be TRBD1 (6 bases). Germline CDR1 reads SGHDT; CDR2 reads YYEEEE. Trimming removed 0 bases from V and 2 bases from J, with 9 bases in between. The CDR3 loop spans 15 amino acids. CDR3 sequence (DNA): TGTGCCAGCAGCTTGGAACAGGGACCCTACAATGAGCAGTTCTTC. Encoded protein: CASSLEQGPYNEQFF.

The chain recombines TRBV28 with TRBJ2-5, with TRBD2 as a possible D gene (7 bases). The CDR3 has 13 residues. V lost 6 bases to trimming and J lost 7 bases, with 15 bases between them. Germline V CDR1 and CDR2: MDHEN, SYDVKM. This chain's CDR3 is CASSPQGGGTQYF. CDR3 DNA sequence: TGTGCCAGCAGCCCTCAGGGAGGGGGGACCCAGTACTTC.

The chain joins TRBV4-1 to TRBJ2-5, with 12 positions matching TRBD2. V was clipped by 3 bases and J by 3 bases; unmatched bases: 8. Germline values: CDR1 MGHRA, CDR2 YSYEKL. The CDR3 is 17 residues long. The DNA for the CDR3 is TGCGCCAGCAGCCAGTCACTAGCGGGAGGTCGGGAAGAGACCCAGTACTTC. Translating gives CASSQSLAGGREETQYF.

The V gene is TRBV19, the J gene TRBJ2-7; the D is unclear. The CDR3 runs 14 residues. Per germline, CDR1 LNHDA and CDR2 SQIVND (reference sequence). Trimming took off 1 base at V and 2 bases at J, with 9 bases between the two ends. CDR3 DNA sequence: TGTGCCAGTAGTATAGGTGACTGGGCCTACGAGCAGTACTTC. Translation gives CASSIGDWAYEQYF.

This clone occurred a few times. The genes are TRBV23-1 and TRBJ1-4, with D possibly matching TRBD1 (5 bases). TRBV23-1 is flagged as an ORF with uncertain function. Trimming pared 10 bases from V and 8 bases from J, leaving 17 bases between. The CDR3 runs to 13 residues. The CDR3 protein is CATPGGFREKLFF. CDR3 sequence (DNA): TGCGCCACACCGGGGGGTTTTCGCGAAAAACTGTTTTTT.